This T cell receptor beta chain stems from a study of regulatory T cells in long-lasting Graves disease. The germline CDR1 and CDR2 sequences are LGHNT and FRNRAP. V lost 3 bases to trimming and J lost 12 bases, with 18 bases between them. The CDR3 is made up of 14 amino acids. The time point is: newly diagnosed GD, antithyroid drugs for less than 3 months. Researchers made the TCR library from RNA that was extracted from PBMCs. With iRepertoire HTBI primers and Arm-PCR of CDR3 regions, TCR beta libraries were built. MiXCR, run by TCRdb on the multiplex PCR reads, gives a single entry per CDR3 protein. The sample consists of roughly 410,000 distinct CDR3 sequences, around 16% of them appearing once. This same sample was also taken into another study, of T cells in Graves' hyperthyroidism and ophthalmopathy.

This specimen was peripheral blood mononuclear cells (PBMCs), taken at new diagnosis, from a patient treated with antithyroid drugs. This TCR was sampled from a woman between 40 and 55 years old with Graves disease. The chain recombines TRBV12-5 with TRBJ2-1, with TRBD1 as a possible D gene (6 bases). The CDR3 region has the DNA TGTGCTAGTGGTTTCGGACAGATGAGGGGGTGGCAGTTCTTC. The encoded protein is CASGFGQMRGWQFF.